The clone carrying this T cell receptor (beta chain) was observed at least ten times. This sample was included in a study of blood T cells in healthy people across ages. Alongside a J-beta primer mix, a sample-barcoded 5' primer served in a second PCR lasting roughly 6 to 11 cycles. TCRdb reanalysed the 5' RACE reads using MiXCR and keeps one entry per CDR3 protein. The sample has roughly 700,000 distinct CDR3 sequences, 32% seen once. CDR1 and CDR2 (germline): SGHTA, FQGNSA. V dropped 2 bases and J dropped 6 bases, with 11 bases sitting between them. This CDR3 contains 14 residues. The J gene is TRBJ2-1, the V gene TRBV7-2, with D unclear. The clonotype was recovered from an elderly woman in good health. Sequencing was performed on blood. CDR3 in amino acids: CASSLWGTFNEQFF. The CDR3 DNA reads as TGTGCCAGCAGCTTATGGGGTACTTTCAATGAGCAGTTCTTC.